A selection of T cell receptor beta chains follows, all from one sample in a study of blood T cell repertoires in COVID-19. Profiled with immunoSEQ multiplex PCR; TCRdb holds only in-frame clones, not every one. The repertoire consists of over 14,000 clones, with 70% to 80% occurring once and the leading ten covering approximately 13%. The sequenced sample was peripheral blood. The receptors come from a man aged 60-69 years with acute or convalescent COVID-19. Each CDR3 is given with its conserved first and last residue. A D gene is named only where the DNA matches it firmly. Clone sizes are given selectively: once, few, many, or a class where the clone is expanded.

V gene,clone size,J gene,D gene,CDR3 protein,CDR3 DNA
TRBV27,NA,TRBJ2-3,NA,CASSLSHRLSSGTDTQYF,TGTGCCAGCAGTTTATCACACCGACTAAGCTCGGGGACAGATACGCAGTATTTT
TRBV7-8,NA,TRBJ2-3,TRBD2,CASSLAGASGSTDTQYF,TGTGCCAGCAGCTTAGCAGGAGCTAGCGGGAGCACAGATACGCAGTATTTT
TRBV10-3,NA,TRBJ1-2,NA,CAISESYSYTF,TGTGCCATCAGTGAGTCGTACTCCTACACCTTC
TRBV6-5,once,TRBJ1-1,NA,CASRIQAMNTEAFF,TGTGCCAGCAGGATACAGGCAATGAACACTGAAGCTTTCTTT
TRBV11-3,NA,TRBJ2-2,NA,CASSLMAGVTGELFF,TGTGCCAGCAGCTTAATGGCCGGGGTCACCGGGGAGCTGTTTTTT
TRBV7-8,NA,TRBJ2-1,NA,CASSLAPGGRYNEQFF,TGTGCCAGCAGCTTGGCCCCAGGTGGGAGGTACAATGAGCAGTTCTTC
TRBV30,NA,TRBJ1-6,NA,CACRRGGDSPLHF,TGTGCCTGCCGGCGGGGGGGCGATTCACCCCTCCACTTT
TRBV9,NA,TRBJ2-2,NA,CASSVEGFSGGELFF,TGTGCCAGCAGCGTAGAGGGGTTTAGCGGCGGGGAGCTGTTTTTT
TRBV2,NA,TRBJ1-1,NA,CASRRVDRLYTEAFF,TGTGCCAGCAGAAGGGTGGACAGACTCTACACTGAAGCTTTCTTT
TRBV3-1/TRBV3-2,NA,TRBJ2-2,TRBD2,CASSQTSGRATGELFF,TGTGCCAGCAGCCAGACTAGCGGGAGGGCCACCGGGGAGCTGTTTTTT
TRBV2,NA,TRBJ1-5,NA,CASMSRVDRPQHF,TGTGCCAGCATGAGCAGGGTGGATCGGCCCCAGCATTTT
TRBV5-6,NA,TRBJ1-2,TRBD1,CASSLGTGNYGYTF,TGTGCCAGCAGCTTGGGGACAGGGAACTATGGCTACACCTTC
TRBV10-2,NA,TRBJ2-7,TRBD2,CASSGPSGSYEQYF,TGCGCCAGCAGTGGTCCTAGCGGCTCCTACGAGCAGTACTTC
TRBV27,NA,TRBJ1-1,NA,CASSFRRGNTEAFF,TGTGCCAGCAGTTTCAGAAGGGGGAACACTGAAGCTTTCTTT
TRBV5-1,NA,TRBJ2-5,NA,CASRQGLQETQYF,TGCGCCAGCAGGCAGGGGCTGCAAGAGACCCAGTACTTC
TRBV5-1,NA,TRBJ2-1,NA,CASSLGQGYLNEQFF,TGCGCCAGCAGCTTAGGGCAGGGTTACTTAAATGAGCAGTTCTTC
TRBV5-4,NA,TRBJ2-6,NA,CASRPQGPGANVLTF,TGTGCCAGCAGGCCCCAGGGTCCCGGGGCCAACGTCCTGACTTTC
TRBV6-2/TRBV6-3,NA,TRBJ2-5,TRBD1,CASSYTDRPQYF,TGTGCCAGCAGTTACACGGACAGGCCCCAGTACTTC
TRBV12-3/TRBV12-4,few,TRBJ1-2,TRBD1,CASQDRAGGYTF,TGTGCCAGCCAGGACAGGGCTGGTGGCTACACCTTC
TRBV21-1,NA,TRBJ1-1,NA,CASSKEGGGRGRMNTEAFF,TGTGCCAGCAGCAAAGAGGGCGGGGGCAGGGGGCGCATGAACACTGAAGCTTTCTTT
TRBV9,NA,TRBJ1-6,NA,CASSSSYNSPLHF,TGTGCCAGCAGTAGCTCCTATAATTCACCCCTCCACTTT
TRBV4-3,NA,TRBJ2-3,TRBD2,CASSQDSGGSTDTQYF,TGCGCCAGCAGCCAAGATAGCGGGGGGAGCACAGATACGCAGTATTTT
TRBV19,NA,TRBJ1-4,NA,CASSPTGVDEKLFF,TGTGCCAGTAGTCCGACGGGGGTTGATGAAAAACTGTTTTTT
TRBV5-4,once,TRBJ1-6,TRBD1,CASSPGQGGYNSPLHF,TGTGCCAGCAGCCCGGGACAGGGTGGCTATAATTCACCCCTCCACTTT
TRBV7-2,NA,TRBJ2-7,NA,CASSAPGRGSALEQYF,TGTGCCAGCAGCGCCCCAGGGCGCGGATCCGCTCTCGAGCAGTACTTC
TRBV15,NA,TRBJ2-4,TRBD1,CATSRGQGLTGDIQYF,TGTGCCACCAGCAGGGGACAGGGCCTAACCGGGGACATTCAGTACTTC
TRBV19,NA,TRBJ2-7,NA,CASSLRDFGEQYF,TGTGCCAGTAGTCTACGGGACTTTGGCGAGCAGTACTTC
TRBV7-2,NA,TRBJ1-5,NA,CASSSQENQPQHF,TGTGCCAGCAGCTCACAGGAGAATCAGCCCCAGCATTTT
TRBV5-4,NA,TRBJ2-5,TRBD1,CASSIETGYRETQYF,TGTGCCAGCAGCATAGAGACAGGGTATAGGGAGACCCAGTACTTC
TRBV6-6,NA,TRBJ1-1,NA,CASSYSEEISKVDF,TGTGCCAGCAGTTACTCGGAGGAAATCTCCAAAGTGGACTTT
TRBV5-5,NA,TRBJ2-7,NA,CASSLDRDTLGSYEQYF,TGTGCCAGCAGCTTGGACCGGGATACTCTAGGCTCCTACGAGCAGTACTTC
TRBV6-2/TRBV6-3,NA,TRBJ1-6,NA,CASSYLPGQSNSPLHF,TGTGCCAGCAGTTACCTACCAGGGCAGAGTAACTCACCCCTCCACTTT
TRBV12-5,NA,TRBJ1-1,NA,CASGVEEGEAFF,TGTGCTAGTGGTGTGGAGGAGGGTGAAGCTTTCTTT
TRBV6-5,NA,TRBJ1-3,NA,CASRRVRGLGNTIYF,TGTGCCAGCAGAAGAGTTAGAGGGCTTGGAAACACCATATATTTT
TRBV30,once,TRBJ1-2,TRBD1,CAWNPGQNYYGYTF,TGTGCCTGGAACCCGGGACAGAACTACTATGGCTACACCTTC
TRBV5-1,medium-sized,TRBJ2-5,TRBD1,CASSLQHYRGQGETQYF,TGCGCCAGCAGCTTACAGCACTACAGGGGGCAGGGGGAGACCCAGTACTTC
TRBV6-2/TRBV6-3,NA,TRBJ1-1,NA,CASSYSMSDEAFF,TGTGCCAGCAGTTACTCGATGTCAGATGAAGCTTTCTTT
TRBV30,few,TRBJ1-2,TRBD1,CASKGQGFVYTF,TGTGCCTCAAAAGGACAGGGGTTTGTCTACACCTTC
TRBV29-1,NA,TRBJ2-1,NA,CSVEATGFSEQFF,TGCAGCGTTGAAGCTACAGGGTTTAGTGAGCAGTTCTTC
TRBV25-1,few,TRBJ1-6,TRBD1,CASSEWRQGLNSPLHF,TGTGCCAGCAGTGAATGGAGACAGGGGTTGAATTCACCCCTCCACTTT
TRBV7-8,once,TRBJ1-3,NA,CASSAGSLGNTIYF,TGTGCCAGCAGCGCCGGGTCCCTGGGAAACACCATATATTTT
TRBV2,NA,TRBJ1-6,TRBD1,CASRGTVQGSYNSPLHF,TGTGCCAGCAGGGGGACAGTCCAGGGCTCCTATAATTCACCCCTCCACTTT
TRBV20-1,once,TRBJ2-7,TRBD2,CSASTLSGHSYEQYF,TGCAGTGCTAGTACTCTTAGCGGGCACTCCTACGAGCAGTACTTC
TRBV11-2,NA,TRBJ1-2,TRBD1,CASSLVRDRGLHGYTF,TGTGCCAGCAGCTTAGTGAGGGACAGGGGGCTCCATGGCTACACCTTC
TRBV5-8,NA,TRBJ1-6,NA,CASSLEGGANSPLHF,TGTGCCAGCAGCTTGGAAGGTGGGGCTAATTCACCCCTCCACTTT
TRBV4-3,NA,TRBJ2-5,NA,CASSQDFELGTQYF,TGCGCCAGCAGCCAAGATTTTGAGCTCGGGACCCAGTACTTC
TRBV6-2/TRBV6-3,NA,TRBJ1-5,NA,CASSYQVDQPQHF,TGTGCCAGCAGTTATCAGGTTGATCAGCCCCAGCATTTT